This passage covers 12 T cell receptor beta chains from one sample sequenced in a study of blood T cell repertoires in COVID-19. The method was immunoSEQ multiplex PCR; TCRdb's version includes in-frame clones alone and lacks a portion of them. The data hold over 110,000 clones, with 75% to 90% observed a single time. The sequenced material came from peripheral blood. The source is a woman between 45 and 65 years old with acute or convalescent COVID-19.

The J gene is TRBJ1-6, the V gene TRBV27; 8 nucleotides match TRBD1. V lost 4 bases and J lost 9; bases outside the gene matches: 5. Germline CDR1 and CDR2: MNHEY and SMNVEV (reference sequence). The CDR3 totals 14 residues. The CDR3 reads CASSYGTGSSPLHF. CDR3 nucleotides: TGTGCCAGCAGTTACGGGACAGGTTCTTCACCCCTCCACTTT.

The genes are TRBV7-2 and TRBJ1-5; 7 bases agree with TRBD1. CDR1 is SGHTA and CDR2 is FQGNSA in the germline V gene. With 5 bases clipped from V and 0 bases from J, the junction kept 7 bases outside the gene matches. The CDR3 contains 16 residues. CDR3: CASSAYRGGSNQPQHF. CDR3 nucleotides: TGTGCCAGCAGCGCCTACAGGGGAGGTAGCAATCAGCCCCAGCATTTT.

J is TRBJ1-1 and V is TRBV3-1 (or the pseudogene TRBV3-2); D may be TRBD1 (5 bases). V was trimmed by 1 base and J by 8 bases, leaving 8 bases between them. The germline V gene encodes CDR1 LGHDT and CDR2 YNNKEL (reference sequence). The CDR3 runs to 12 residues. DNA for the CDR3: TGTGCCAGCAGCCAAGTCAGGACAGAAGCTTTCTTT. This gives the protein CASSQVRTEAFF.

This clone was found a few times. The chain employs TRBV5-8 and TRBJ1-2; tentatively, D is TRBD1 (5 bases). The CDR3 is 15 residues long. Trimming removed 0 bases from V and 2 bases from J, with 11 bases in between. Per germline, CDR1 SGHTS and CDR2 YDEGEE. This CDR3 is CASSLGQGGNYGYTF. Written as DNA, the CDR3 is TGTGCCAGCAGCTTGGGGCAGGGTGGGAACTATGGCTACACCTTC.

As regards this clone: This CDR3 is also generated by other DNA sequences in the sample. The chain combines TRBV5-4 with TRBJ2-5; TRBD1 agrees at 10 bases. The trim removed 4 bases at V and 5 bases at J, leaving 8 bases unmatched. CDR3 length: 15 amino acids. Germline-derived CDR1 and CDR2 are SGHNT and YYREEE (reference sequence). CDR3 region: CASSLTTGGGETQYF. In nucleotides, the CDR3 is TGTGCCAGCAGCCTGACGACAGGGGGCGGCGAGACCCAGTACTTC.

This clone was found once. The chain uses TRBV5-1 and TRBJ1-2; a weak D match, TRBD1 (5 bases). The CDR3 consists of 15 residues. CDR1 and CDR2 (germline): SGHRS, YFSETQ. Trimming took off 4 bases at V and 4 bases at J, with 17 bases between the two ends. CDR3 residues: CASSRDTTGIYGYTF. The DNA for the CDR3 is TGCGCCAGCAGCCGCGACACTACAGGAATCTATGGCTACACCTTC.

The CDR3 spells CASSQDFRVYEQYF. The CDR3 DNA reads TGTGCCAGCAGCCAAGATTTCAGGGTTTACGAGCAGTACTTC. This sequence joins TRBV3-1 (or the pseudogene TRBV3-2) and TRBJ2-7; a possible D gene is TRBD1 (5 bases). CDR3 length: 14 residues. Trimming took off 0 bases at V and 4 bases at J, with 10 bases between the two ends. Germline CDR1 and CDR2: LGHDT and YNNKEL (reference sequence).

V usage is TRBV19 and J usage is TRBJ1-1, with 8 bases matching TRBD1. Trimming removed 6 bases from V and 4 bases from J; junction bases left unmatched: 4. The CDR3 runs 13 residues. In germline, CDR1 is LNHDA, CDR2 SQIVND (reference sequence). The CDR3: CASSVTGGTEAFF. CDR3 bases: TGTGCCAGTAGCGTCACAGGGGGCACTGAAGCTTTCTTT.

CDR3 amino acids: CASSQEYSALNQETQYF. The DNA for the CDR3 is TGTGCCAGCAGCCAAGAATATAGTGCACTGAACCAAGAGACCCAGTACTTC. The chain employs TRBV4-2 and TRBJ2-5; D is unresolved. Between the trimmed V and J ends, which lost 0 bases and 0 bases, there was a span of 14 bases. CDR1 LGHNA and CDR2 YNFKEQ come from the germline V gene. The CDR3 has 17 amino acids.

The chain combines TRBV3-1 (or the pseudogene TRBV3-2) with TRBJ1-1, with D hard to call. The V gene lost 0 bases and the J gene lost 0 bases, with 5 bases spanning the gap. This CDR3 has 14 residues. Looked up from germline, CDR1 is LGHDT and CDR2 is YNNKEL (reference sequence). The DNA of the CDR3 is TGTGCCAGCAGCCAAGACACAGTGAACACTGAAGCTTTCTTT. Its translation: CASSQDTVNTEAFF.

The rearrangement uses TRBV9 and TRBJ1-3; no reliable D call. V was trimmed by 0 bases and J by 0 bases, leaving 10 bases between them. Germline CDR1 reads SGDLS; CDR2 reads YYNGEE. The CDR3 consists of 16 residues. CDR3 loop: CASSVAVRGSGNTIYF. The CDR3 nucleotides read TGTGCCAGCAGCGTAGCGGTCCGGGGCTCTGGAAACACCATATATTTT.

The V call is TRBV18, the J call TRBJ1-2; D gene uncertain. The CDR3 spans 13 residues. Trimming removed 3 bases at V and 8 bases at J, with 13 bases between. Germline CDR1 KGHSH, CDR2 LQKENI. The CDR3 loop reads CASSPQVGEGYTF. The CDR3 DNA follows: TGTGCCAGCTCACCCCAGGTTGGGGAGGGCTACACCTTC.